The entry that follows covers one T cell receptor beta chain sequence. As yet, its antigen is unknown. Between the trimmed V and J ends, which lost 0 bases and 4 bases, there was a span of 17 bases. This CDR3 comprises 17 residues. Germline-derived CDR1 and CDR2 are LGHDT and YNNKEL (reference sequence). This entry belongs to a study of T cell responses to AZD1222 COVID-19 vaccine. Study outcomes and limitations: Among the donors, most were white British and more were female, and clonal diversity was possibly underestimated.

Clones were sequenced by immunoSEQ multiplex PCR, and TCRdb holds only the in-frame ones, with some missing. Of more than 85,000 clones in the sample, over 85% were seen once. Pooled together were second doses at about 4 or about 12 weeks. The clonotype comes from an adult who received the AZD1222 COVID-19 vaccine. This chain uses TRBV3-1 (or the pseudogene TRBV3-2) with TRBJ2-3; possibly TRBD1 for D (6 bases). This specimen was peripheral blood, taken 28 days after the second AZD1222 dose. For the CDR3, the DNA is TGTGCCAGCAGCCAAGAGAGCCGGACAGATCCGCCAGATACGCAGTATTTT. It is translated as CASSQESRTDPPDTQYF.